The next 5 T cell receptor beta chains were all read from a single sample in a study of STAT5B mutations in CD4+ large granular lymphocyte leukemia. Some clones are missing from TCRdb's copy, which holds only in-frame ones; the method was immunoSEQ multiplex PCR. The table has 25,000 to 35,000 clones, about 74% seen once. Sequencing was done on a sample of CD4+ T cells from blood buffy coats. Every receptor here comes from a human donor in good health.

The V and J genes are TRBV5-5 and TRBJ2-6; D is unresolved. The CDR3 runs 15 residues. The germline CDR1 and CDR2 sequences are SGHKS and YYEKEE (reference sequence). V was clipped by 4 bases and J by 1 base, with 9 bases between them. The CDR3 DNA follows: TGTGCCAGCAGCCAGGATGTTTCTGGGGCCAACGTCCTGACTTTC. Protein: CASSQDVSGANVLTF.

V is TRBV7-9 and J is TRBJ1-3; D not resolved. CDR3 length: 15 amino acids. V gave up 3 bases and J gave up 0 bases, with 9 bases separating them. Germline CDR1 SEHNR, CDR2 FQNEAQ (reference sequence). The CDR3 DNA follows: TGTGCCAGCAGCTTTGGGCGGGACTCTGGAAACACCATATATTTT. It translates to CASSFGRDSGNTIYF.

This chain joins TRBV28 and TRBJ2-6; D unclear. CDR1 is MDHEN and CDR2 is SYDVKM in the germline V gene. The CDR3 sequence is 16 residues long. The V end was cut by 5 bases, the J end by 0 bases, with 11 bases between. CDR3 amino acids: CASSGRLGSGANVLTF. CDR3 nucleotides: TGTGCCAGCAGTGGCAGACTTGGCTCTGGGGCCAACGTCCTGACTTTC. Complete variable domain (other parts from reference TRBV28 and TRBJ2-6): DVKVTQSSRYLVKRTGEKVFLECVQDMDHENMFWYRQDPGLGLRLIYFSYDVKMKEKGDIPEGYSVSREKKERFSLILESASTNQTSMYLCASSGRLGSGANVLTFGAGSRLTVL.

The table lists this clone with a few counts. V usage is TRBV11-1 and J usage is TRBJ1-1; 7 nucleotides line up with TRBD1. This CDR3 has 13 residues. The V gene end was trimmed by 5 bases and the J gene end by 10 bases; junction bases not matched to a gene: 10. Germline loops: CDR1 SGHAT, CDR2 FQDESV (reference sequence). CDR3 amino acids: CASSIWTGSSAFF. In DNA, the CDR3 is TGTGCCAGCAGCATATGGACAGGATCTTCAGCTTTCTTT.

The chain joins TRBV6-1 to TRBJ2-3; no firm D call. Germline-derived CDR1 and CDR2 are MNHNS and SASEGT. The ends were cut back, 4 bases at V and 2 bases at J, with 4 bases in the middle. This CDR3 has 12 residues. CDR3 sequence (DNA): TGTGCCAGCAGTGCAGACACAGATACGCAGTATTTT. Protein product: CASSADTDTQYF.